The 9 T cell receptor beta chains below were found in one sample sequenced in a study of identical twins. TCRdb reanalysed the 5' RACE reads using MiXCR and keeps one entry per CDR3 protein. The table lists roughly 1,500,000 distinct CDR3 sequences, around 29% of them singletons. Sequencing was done on a sample of cord blood. Every receptor here comes from a newborn girl in good health.

The chain links TRBV30 to TRBJ1-2, with D possibly being TRBD1 (5 bases). Trimming left V 4 bases short and J 6 bases short, with 18 bases between. The CDR3 sequence is 14 residues long. Looked up from germline, CDR1 is GTSNPN and CDR2 is SVGIG (reference sequence). The CDR3 DNA is TGTGCCTGGACGAAACAGCGCTTAGGGGATGGCTACACCTTC. Protein: CAWTKQRLGDGYTF. Together with reference TRBV30 and TRBJ1-2, the CDR3 gives the full variable domain: SQTIHQWPATLVQPVGSPLSLECTVEGTSNPNLYWYRQAAGRGLQLLFYSVGIGQISSEVPQNLSASRPQDRQFILSSKKLLLSDSGFYLCAWTKQRLGDGYTFGSGTRLTVV.

The chain joins TRBV28 to TRBJ2-7, with a possible D match to TRBD2 (7 bases). CDR1 and CDR2 from the germline V gene are MDHEN and SYDVKM. The CDR3 is 15 amino acids. V lost 5 bases, J lost 4 bases, and 18 bases lay in between. CDR3 nucleotides: TGTGCCAGCAGTCCCGAGGGGGAGGGACGATACGAGCAGTACTTC. It is translated as CASSPEGEGRYEQYF.

Only a few counts were recorded for this clonotype. The chain links TRBV11-2 to TRBJ2-5, with D perhaps being TRBD1 or TRBD2 (6 bases each). V was clipped by 2 bases and J by 1 base, with 11 bases between them. The CDR3 runs to 15 residues. Per germline, CDR1 SGHAT and CDR2 FQNNGV. CDR3 loop: CASSLWGAPQETQYF. The CDR3 coding sequence is TGTGCCAGCAGCTTATGGGGGGCCCCCCAAGAGACCCAGTACTTC.

This chain links TRBV7-2 with TRBJ2-4; the D gene is possibly TRBD2 (5 bases). The CDR3 has 15 residues. Germline loops: CDR1 SGHTA, CDR2 FQGNSA. V was trimmed by 0 bases and J by 4 bases, leaving 10 bases between them. This chain's CDR3 is CASSLARGPKNIQYF. CDR3 DNA: TGTGCCAGCAGCTTAGCGAGAGGGCCGAAAAACATTCAGTACTTC.

J is TRBJ1-2 and V is TRBV6-6, with D uncertain. V lost 7 bases to trimming and J lost 8 bases, with 14 bases between them. Germline assignment: CDR1 MNHNY and CDR2 SVGAGI (reference sequence). The length of the CDR3 is 12 residues. DNA for the CDR3: TGTGCCAGCACCGCCGACGGCGGGGGCTACACCTTC. It specifies CASTADGGGYTF.

V is TRBV7-9 and J is TRBJ1-4, with TRBD1 identical over 9 bases. The V segment lost 1 base and the J segment 7 bases; nucleotides outside the gene matches: 1. The CDR3 has 14 residues. Germline lookup yields CDR1 SEHNR and CDR2 FQNEAQ (reference sequence). CDR3 region: CASSLVGQGEKLFF. The CDR3 nucleotides are TGTGCCAGCAGCTTAGTGGGACAGGGTGAAAAACTGTTTTTT.

This clonotype has at least ten counts. This rearrangement joins TRBV12-3 or TRBV12-4 to TRBJ2-7, with 9 bases that match TRBD1. The CDR3 has 15 residues. With 4 bases clipped from V and 4 bases from J, the junction kept 8 bases outside the gene matches. In DNA, the CDR3 is TGTGCCAGCAGTTCCCTCGGGACAGGGAGGTACGAGCAGTACTTC. This sequence encodes CASSSLGTGRYEQYF.

This clonotype was observed a few times. The chain recombines TRBV7-8 with TRBJ2-7, with a possible D match to TRBD1 (5 bases). The CDR3 sequence is 14 residues long. Germline V gene sequence: CDR1 SGHVS, CDR2 FQNEAQ. V dropped 0 bases and J dropped 5 bases, with 11 bases sitting between them. The CDR3 protein is CASSLAGVTNEQYF. The CDR3 nucleotides are TGTGCCAGCAGCTTAGCAGGGGTTACAAACGAGCAGTACTTC. Filled out from reference TRBV7-8 and TRBJ2-7, the complete variable domain reads GAGVSQSPRYKVAKRGQDVALRCDPISGHVSLFWYQQALGQGPEFLTYFQNEAQLDKSGLPSDRFFAERPEGSVSTLKIQRTQQEDSAVYLCASSLAGVTNEQYFGPGTRLTVT.

This clonotype came up a few times. The rearrangement joins TRBV5-1 to TRBJ2-1; unclear D gene. V was clipped by 4 bases and J by 2 bases, with 13 bases between them. The CDR3 contains 15 residues. The V gene's germline CDR1 is SGHRS and CDR2 YFSETQ. CDR3 region: CASSVTKPPYNEQFF. The CDR3 region has the DNA TGCGCCAGCAGCGTAACAAAACCCCCCTACAATGAGCAGTTCTTC. Drawing the rest from reference TRBV5-1 and TRBJ2-1, the complete variable domain is KAGVTQTPRYLIKTRGQQVTLSCSPISGHRSVSWYQQTPGQGLQFLFEYFSETQRNKGNFPGRFSGRQFSNSRSEMNVSTLELGDSALYLCASSVTKPPYNEQFFGPGTRLTVL.